These T cell receptor beta chains were read from a single sample in a study of prognosis after radiotherapy for stage I lung cancer. TCRdb fed the multiplex PCR reads into MiXCR, producing one record per CDR3 protein. Among about 30,000 distinct CDR3 sequences, roughly 30% were seen once, and the ten largest hold around 10%. This material consisted of PBMCs, taken before or after stereotactic body radiation therapy (not recorded which). The source of these receptors is a donor aged 50 or older with non-small cell lung cancer. The CDR3 runs from the conserved cysteine through the conserved F or W. The D gene is left open where the match is weak. The size field is filled for only some rows; it gives once, few, many or a size class.

TRBJ2-1	TRBV5-6	TRBD2	few	CASSFSASGNNEQFF	TGTGCCAGCAGCTTTTCGGCTAGCGGAAACAATGAGCAGTTCTTC
TRBJ2-2	TRBV29-1	.	many	CSARFIWGPDTGELFF	TGCAGCGCCCGATTCATTTGGGGCCCAGACACCGGGGAGCTGTTTTTT
TRBJ1-2	TRBV6-1	TRBD1	many	CASSVTPDRTNYGYTF	TGTGCCAGCAGTGTGACCCCGGACAGGACTAACTATGGCTACACCTTC
TRBJ1-6	TRBV20-1	.	many	CSARDGRGGYNSPLHF	TGCAGTGCTAGGGACGGTAGAGGGGGATATAATTCACCCCTCCACTTT
TRBJ1-2	TRBV2	.	many	CASSEKRVNGYTF	TGTGCCAGCAGTGAAAAACGGGTCAATGGCTACACCTTC
TRBJ1-5	TRBV28	.	many	CASSLWGRNQPQHF	TGTGCCAGCAGTTTGTGGGGTCGCAATCAGCCCCAGCATTTT
TRBJ2-3	TRBV6-4	.	many	CASAVGGSTDTQYF	TGTGCCAGCGCGGTGGGGGGATCCACAGATACGCAGTATTTT
TRBJ1-2	TRBV9	.	.	CASSSRSLTGNIYGYTF	TGTGCCAGCAGCTCTAGATCTTTGACAGGCAACATCTATGGCTACACCTTC
TRBJ1-1	TRBV2	.	many	CASGRQMNTEAFF	TGTGCCAGCGGGCGACAGATGAACACTGAAGCTTTCTTT
TRBJ2-7	TRBV6-4	.	many	CASRTSGISPGEQYF	TGTGCCAGCAGAACGTCAGGGATATCGCCGGGAGAGCAGTACTTC
TRBJ1-2	TRBV5-5	.	many	CARSFSRAIRYGYTF	TGTGCCCGCAGCTTCTCCAGGGCCATAAGGTATGGCTACACCTTC
TRBJ1-2	TRBV2	.	many	CASGTGNYGYTF	TGTGCCAGCGGGACCGGAAACTATGGCTACACCTTC
TRBJ2-7	TRBV6-2/TRBV6-3	.	medium-sized	CASSAYRETYEQYF	TGTGCCAGCAGTGCTTACAGGGAAACCTACGAGCAGTACTTC
TRBJ2-5	TRBV12-3/TRBV12-4	.	many	CASSLLETQYF	TGTGCCAGCAGCTTACTCGAGACCCAGTACTTC
TRBJ1-4	TRBV9	.	many	CASSASANEKLFF	TGTGCCAGCAGCGCCTCGGCAAATGAAAAACTGTTTTTT
TRBJ1-1	TRBV5-1	.	many	CASSSQPNTEAFF	TGCGCCAGCAGTTCACAGCCGAACACTGAAGCTTTCTTT
TRBJ2-5	TRBV5-6	.	many	CASSSPWGGAQETQYF	TGTGCCAGCAGCTCCCCGTGGGGGGGGGCACAAGAGACCCAGTACTTC
TRBJ1-2	TRBV4-1	TRBD1	many	CASSQGQGVGYTF	TGCGCCAGCAGCCAAGGACAGGGTGTTGGCTACACCTTC
TRBJ1-1	TRBV11-2	.	many	CASSSAGGQNTEAFF	TGTGCCAGCAGCTCGGCGGGAGGGCAGAACACTGAAGCTTTCTTT
TRBJ2-3	TRBV20-1	TRBD2	many	CSASGSGAPIRIDTQYF	TGCAGTGCTAGTGGCAGCGGGGCCCCGATCAGGATAGATACGCAGTATTTT
TRBJ1-3	TRBV30	.	many	CAWSVLGGNTIYF	TGTGCCTGGAGTGTATTGGGGGGAAACACCATATATTTT
TRBJ1-1	TRBV12-3/TRBV12-4	.	many	CASSFEGPEAFF	TGTGCCAGCAGTTTTGAAGGGCCAGAAGCTTTCTTT
TRBJ2-3	TRBV28	TRBD1	.	CASSRGQGIPVKDTQYF	TGTGCCAGCAGTAGGGGACAGGGGATCCCGGTTAAAGATACGCAGTATTTT
TRBJ2-1	TRBV9	.	.	CASSDSGNEQFF	TGTGCCAGCAGTGATAGCGGCAATGAGCAGTTCTTC
TRBJ2-4	TRBV3-1	TRBD2	many	CASSQYSGDGQYF	TGTGCCAGCAGCCAATACAGCGGGGACGGTCAGTACTTC
TRBJ1-1	TRBV5-1	.	large	CASSPDGRETTEAFF	TGCGCCAGCAGCCCGGATGGCAGGGAGACCACTGAAGCTTTCTTT
TRBJ2-1	TRBV7-2	.	.	CASSLALATGERFF	TGTGCCAGCAGCTTAGCGTTGGCCACGGGTGAGCGGTTCTTC
TRBJ1-5	TRBV6-5	.	many	CASSYSSGGNQPQHF	TGTGCCAGCAGTTACTCATCAGGGGGCAATCAGCCCCAGCATTTT
TRBJ1-4	TRBV2	.	many	CASRNGGPNEKLFF	TGTGCCAGCAGAAATGGGGGGCCTAATGAAAAACTGTTTTTT
TRBJ2-2	TRBV25-1	TRBD2	.	CASSECVKGLAVPTNTGELFF	TGTGCCAGCAGTGAATGTGTGAAGGGACTAGCAGTTCCCACGAACACCGGGGAGCTGTTTTTT
TRBJ1-5	TRBV20-1	.	.	CSAGYSNNNQPQHF	TGCAGTGCTGGCTACTCAAACAATAATCAGCCCCAGCATTTT
TRBJ1-6	TRBV27	TRBD1	many	CASSFHAIGPNSGGSPLHF	TGTGCCAGCAGTTTCCATGCCATCGGACCAAATTCAGGGGGTTCACCCCTCCACTTT
TRBJ2-3	TRBV5-1	.	.	CASSLGTGSVADTQYF	TGCGCCAGCAGCTTGGGAACAGGGTCGGTGGCAGATACGCAGTATTTT
TRBJ2-5	TRBV5-1	.	many	CASSLDGQLQETQYF	TGCGCCAGCAGCTTGGATGGCCAACTCCAAGAGACCCAGTACTTC
TRBJ2-3	TRBV15	TRBD2	many	CATSRDLTGGTSTDTQYF	TGTGCCACCAGCAGAGATCTTACGGGAGGCACTAGCACAGATACGCAGTATTTT